The TCR beta chain under discussion was sequenced for a study of cytomegalovirus exposure and HLA in healthy donors. PCR primers comprised 60 Vbeta and 13 Jbeta primers. Assay used: immunoSEQ multiplex PCR; TCRdb lists only in-frame clones, some missing. The table lists 70,000 to 80,000 clones. V gave up 6 bases and J gave up 2 bases; unmatched junction bases: 6. This CDR3 is 15 amino acids long. In germline, CDR1 is SEHNR, CDR2 FQNEAQ (reference sequence). Points on this clone: Its antigen is undetermined.

General study results and limits: Common viral pathogens (according to a later analysis) appeared linked to several of the most significant clusters. The study listed under 200 cytomegalovirus-associated TCR beta chains.

The sequenced sample was PBMCs. The chain carries TRBV7-9 and TRBJ2-7; TRBD1 aligns across 11 bases. The receptor was derived from a man in his forties in good health and CMV-seronegative. The CDR3 region is CASSLEGQGAYEQYF. CDR3 in DNA: TGTGCCAGCAGTCTTGAGGGACAGGGGGCCTACGAGCAGTACTTC.